What follows are 10 T cell receptor beta chains derived from one specimen sequenced in a study of T cell repertoires in cytomegalovirus infection. The antigens of these receptors remain unknown. TCRdb re-called the reads through MiXCR, storing one row per CDR3 protein. This table holds around 34,000 distinct CDR3 sequences, less than 60% found once. This sample comprised CD8+ T cells from cultured PBMCs, obtained from culture after CMV antigen stimulation. The source is a human donor in good health (CMV status not recorded). Some clones in this sample may be carry-over from other donors' samples.

This clonotype has only a few counts. This sequence joins TRBV11-2 and TRBJ1-5; possibly TRBD1 for D (5 bases). The germline CDR1 and CDR2 sequences are SGHAT and FQNNGV. V was clipped by 5 bases and J by 5 bases, with 13 bases between them. The CDR3 has 14 amino acids. CDR3 in amino acids: CASSRGDGHQPQHF. The CDR3 region has the DNA TGTGCCAGCAGCCGGGGGGACGGTCATCAGCCCCAGCATTTT.

This clonotype was seen only a few times. The rearrangement uses TRBV7-2 and TRBJ1-1, with TRBD1 as a possible D gene (5 bases). This CDR3 is built from 15 residues. Germline assignment: CDR1 SGHTA and CDR2 FQGNSA. Trimming cost V 1 base and J 8 bases, with 17 bases left between them. DNA for the CDR3: TGTGCCAGCAGCTTAGGGGGGATTCGCGCAGGGGAAGCTTTCTTT. This sequence encodes CASSLGGIRAGEAFF.

This sequence joins TRBV11-1 and TRBJ2-1, with TRBD2 matching over 9 bases. The CDR3 is made up of 15 amino acids. V dropped 5 bases and J dropped 4; count of bases not matched to a gene: 6. Looked up from germline, CDR1 is SGHAT and CDR2 is FQDESV (reference sequence). CDR3 in amino acids: CASSDGLASYNEQFF. In DNA form, the CDR3 reads TGTGCCAGCAGCGACGGACTAGCGTCGTACAATGAGCAGTTCTTC.

This clonotype was seen a single time. The genes are TRBV7-6 and TRBJ1-1; D uncertain. CDR1 SGHVS and CDR2 FNYEAQ come from the germline V gene. This CDR3 spans 13 amino acids. The V end was cut by 5 bases, the J end by 1 base, with 8 bases between. The CDR3 nucleotides are TGTGCCAGCAGCCCCGTAGGGAACACTGAAGCTTTCTTT. This sequence encodes CASSPVGNTEAFF.

Many counts were recorded for this clonotype. The chain has TRBV7-6 and TRBJ1-1, with TRBD1 matching over 9 bases. The V and J ends lost 5 bases and 0 bases, in that order; junction bases with no gene match: 7. From germline, CDR1 is SGHVS and CDR2 FNYEAQ. There are 16 residues in the CDR3. CDR3: CASSESNRGLNTEAFF. In nucleotides, the CDR3 is TGTGCCAGCAGCGAAAGTAACAGGGGGCTGAACACTGAAGCTTTCTTT.

The chain uses TRBV12-3 or TRBV12-4 and TRBJ2-1; D is undetermined. V was cut by 2 bases and J by 0 bases, with 17 bases left in between. This CDR3 region has 18 residues. CDR3 DNA sequence: TGTGCCAGCAGTTTAAGTTCTGGGGTCAAAAGCTCCTACAATGAGCAGTTCTTC. Translation gives CASSLSSGVKSSYNEQFF.

The V and J genes are TRBV11-3 and TRBJ2-1; TRBD2 matches 7 bases. Per germline, CDR1 SGHNT and CDR2 YENEEA. After removal of 0 bases from V and 7 bases from J, the junction contained 15 bases not matched to a gene. This CDR3 comprises 18 residues. The CDR3 is CASSLDGERGVSPNEQFF. In DNA form, the CDR3 reads TGTGCCAGCAGCTTAGATGGCGAGCGGGGAGTTTCCCCAAATGAGCAGTTCTTC.

The chain has TRBV7-2 and TRBJ1-2, with D unclear. The CDR3 consists of 16 residues. The germline V gene encodes CDR1 SGHTA and CDR2 FQGNSA. V was pared by 1 base and J by 0 bases, with 12 bases between. DNA of the CDR3: TGTGCCAGCAGCTTAGGCCGGGCCAGAGCTAACTATGGCTACACCTTC. This sequence encodes CASSLGRARANYGYTF.

The gene calls are TRBV7-8 and TRBJ2-1; D is possibly TRBD1 (5 bases). V was clipped by 1 base and J by 7 bases, with 14 bases between them. CDR3 length: 15 amino acids. Per germline, CDR1 SGHVS and CDR2 FQNEAQ. CDR3 amino acids: CASSLDQGGKNEQFF. The CDR3 region has the DNA TGTGCCAGCAGCTTAGACCAGGGTGGGAAAAATGAGCAGTTCTTC.

This clonotype was observed a handful of times. V is TRBV12-5 and J is TRBJ1-1; 10 bases agree with TRBD1. J lost 3 bases, V lost 6 bases, and 16 bases had no gene match. The CDR3 contains 18 residues. Germline-derived CDR1 and CDR2 are LGHNT and FRNRAP. For the CDR3, the DNA is TGTGCTAGTGGCTTTGGGGGGGGACATGGGACAGGGGACACTGAAGCTTTCTTT. It translates to CASGFGGGHGTGDTEAFF.